Presented here are 22 T cell receptor beta chains from one specimen sequenced in a study of cytomegalovirus exposure and HLA in healthy donors. The PCR made use of 60 Vbeta and 13 Jbeta primers. TCRdb keeps only in-frame clones here, not all; method: immunoSEQ multiplex PCR. The table shows about 110,000 clones, with 70% to 80% occurring only once. Specimen: PBMCs. Receptor source: a man aged 18-30 years in good health and CMV-seronegative.

On this clone itself: The sample has other DNA sequences that encode this CDR3 too. J is TRBJ2-2 and V is TRBV7-3; 7 bases agree with TRBD1. CDR1 is SGHTA and CDR2 is FQGTGA in the germline V gene. The CDR3 spans 15 residues. With 2 bases clipped from V and 0 bases from J, the junction kept 0 bases outside the gene matches. The CDR3 sequence: CASSLQGANTGELFF. The CDR3 nucleotides are TGTGCCAGCAGCTTACAGGGGGCGAACACCGGGGAGCTGTTTTTT.

The chain joins TRBV5-1 to TRBJ2-5; 11 bases map to TRBD2. V trimming: 0 bases; J trimming: 1 base; junction bases outside the gene matches: 5. This CDR3 spans 17 amino acids. The germline V gene has CDR1 SGHRS and CDR2 YFSETQ. The CDR3 region has the DNA TGCGCCAGCAGCTTGGTAGCGGGGGGGAAAATCCAAGAGACCCAGTACTTC. It encodes CASSLVAGGKIQETQYF.

There are a few counts of this clone. The chain is built from TRBV25-1 and TRBJ2-7; 7 bases are a match to TRBD1. This CDR3 has 16 residues. V shed 4 bases, J shed 3 bases, and the junction held 12 bases outside the gene matches. Germline CDR1 and CDR2: MGHDK and SYGVNS. For the CDR3, the DNA is TGTGCCAGCAGTGGGCTAGACAGGGATACTGGCTACGAGCAGTACTTC. Translation gives CASSGLDRDTGYEQYF.

This sequence joins TRBV2 and TRBJ2-3, with a tentative D call TRBD2 (6 bases). The CDR3 has 15 residues. Germline CDR1 is SNHLY and CDR2 is FYNNEI. The V end lost 8 bases, the J end lost 6 bases, and 21 bases lay between the germline ends. The CDR3 DNA is TGTGCCAGCGGAACCGGGCGGAGGGGCCGGGATACGCAGTATTTT. Its translation is CASGTGRRGRDTQYF.

J is TRBJ1-4 and V is TRBV19; 7 nucleotides align to TRBD1. Germline loops: CDR1 LNHDA, CDR2 SQIVND (reference sequence). The V gene end was trimmed by 8 bases and the J gene end by 3 bases; junction bases not matched to a gene: 6. The CDR3 runs to 14 residues. The CDR3: CASARGPANEKLFF. In nucleotides, the CDR3 is TGTGCCAGTGCTAGGGGGCCGGCTAATGAAAAACTGTTTTTT.

The J gene is TRBJ1-1, the V gene TRBV10-3; D not resolved. CDR1 ENHRY and CDR2 SYGVKD come from the germline V gene. The V gene lost 2 bases and the J gene lost 0 bases, with 10 bases spanning the gap. This CDR3 spans 15 amino acids. CDR3 coding DNA: TGTGCCATCAGTGAGCGACGGGGAGTGAACACTGAAGCTTTCTTT. Amino acids: CAISERRGVNTEAFF.

In its sample, this clone was seen a few times. The chain couples TRBV5-1 to TRBJ1-1, with 9 positions matching TRBD1. Trimming at V came to 4 bases and at J to 3 bases, leaving 13 bases not matched to a gene. The CDR3 spans 17 residues. CDR1 and CDR2 from the germline V gene are SGHRS and YFSETQ. This chain's CDR3 is CASSPRQGVRGDTEAFF. The CDR3 bases are TGCGCCAGCAGCCCTCGACAGGGGGTACGAGGGGACACTGAAGCTTTCTTT.

V is TRBV7-3 and J is TRBJ2-3; D may be TRBD2 (6 bases). Germline loops: CDR1 SGHTA, CDR2 FQGTGA. The V and J ends lost 3 bases and 0 bases respectively, with 16 bases between them. This CDR3 comprises 17 residues. The CDR3 sequence: CASSFAGHSGSTDTQYF. CDR3 nucleotides: TGTGCCAGCAGCTTTGCGGGGCATTCCGGAAGCACAGATACGCAGTATTTT.

Points on this clone: At one of its ends the junction is not consistent with the germline gene, which may arise from a read error. The V and J genes are TRBV2 and TRBJ2-2; D not certain. The CDR3 covers 13 residues. Germline values: CDR1 SNHLY, CDR2 FYNNEI. CDR3 sequence (DNA): TGTGCCGGCAGTGACCCCCGTACCGGGGAGCTGTTTTTT. Translation: CAGSDPRTGELFF.

The chain recombines TRBV7-8 with TRBJ2-7, with 15 bases lining up with TRBD2. The length of the CDR3 is 17 residues. The germline V gene encodes CDR1 SGHVS and CDR2 FQNEAQ. Losses at the gene ends were 5 bases for V and 2 bases for J; bases not matched to a gene: 7. The CDR3, as DNA: TGTGCCAGCAGCCCAGGGACTAGCGGGGGGCTGGCCTACGAGCAGTACTTC. Its protein is CASSPGTSGGLAYEQYF.

The V and J genes are TRBV7-2 and TRBJ2-5, with a weak D call TRBD2 (6 bases). There are 14 residues in the CDR3. V was cut by 5 bases and J by 1 base, with 11 bases left in between. The germline gives CDR1 SGHTA, CDR2 FQGNSA. The CDR3 nucleotides read TGTGCCAGCAGCCCCCCGGGACTCCAAGAGACCCAGTACTTC. Its protein product is CASSPPGLQETQYF.

This clone was detected only once. The chain uses TRBV2 and TRBJ2-7; tentative D call: TRBD1 (6 bases). Germline CDR1 reads SNHLY; CDR2 reads FYNNEI. The CDR3 is 14 amino acids. Trimming cost V 3 bases and J 6 bases, with 15 bases left between them. CDR3 sequence reads: CASSEVGARGEQYF. Written as DNA, the CDR3 is TGTGCCAGCAGTGAGGTGGGGGCCCGCGGCGAGCAGTACTTC.

The chain has TRBV29-1 and TRBJ1-2; TRBD1 aligns across 7 bases. With 4 bases clipped from V and 4 bases from J, the junction kept 3 bases outside the gene matches. The CDR3 spans 12 residues. Germline V gives CDR1 SQVTM, CDR2 ANQGSEA. The CDR3 nucleotides are TGCAGCGTTGCGACAGGGACCTATGGCTACACCTTC. Its translation is CSVATGTYGYTF. Full variable domain (missing parts from reference TRBV29-1 and TRBJ1-2): SAVISQKPSRDICQRGTSLTIQCQVDSQVTMMFWYRQQPGQSLTLIATANQGSEATYESGFVIDKFPISRPNLTFSTLTVSNMSPEDSSIYLCSVATGTYGYTFGSGTRLTVV.

The V gene is TRBV7-6, the J gene TRBJ1-4; D is uncertain. With 6 bases removed from V and 4 bases from J, the gap between germline ends came to 12 bases. CDR1 and CDR2 (germline): SGHVS, FNYEAQ. The CDR3 consists of 14 residues. This CDR3 is CASSLRSNNEKLFF. Written as DNA, the CDR3 is TGTGCCAGCAGTTTACGCTCTAATAATGAAAAACTGTTTTTT.

The chain couples TRBV6-5 to TRBJ1-1; no reliable D call. The germline V gene has CDR1 MNHEY and CDR2 SVGAGI. CDR3 length: 13 amino acids. Trimming shortened V by 2 bases and J by 4 bases, and 8 bases separated the two germline ends. The CDR3 loop is CASSYRGGTEAFF. The CDR3 DNA reads TGTGCCAGCAGTTACCGCGGCGGCACTGAAGCTTTCTTT.

The chain carries TRBV7-6 and TRBJ2-3, with 9 bases fitting TRBD2. The CDR3 totals 16 residues. V gave up 1 base and J gave up 3 bases; unmatched junction bases: 5. From germline, CDR1 is SGHVS and CDR2 FNYEAQ. CDR3 loop: CASSLGAGGSTDTQYF. DNA for the CDR3: TGTGCCAGCAGCTTAGGCGCGGGGGGGAGTACAGATACGCAGTATTTT.

V and J are TRBV29-1 and TRBJ2-7; D perhaps matches TRBD1 (5 bases). The CDR3 has 14 amino acids. Germline CDR1 reads SQVTM; CDR2 reads ANQGSEA. Between the trimmed V and J ends, which lost 4 bases and 5 bases, there was a span of 18 bases. CDR3 nucleotide sequence: TGCAGCGTTGGCCCCTACCGAAGGGGTAACGAGCAGTACTTC. Protein product: CSVGPYRRGNEQYF.

In this sample, this clone turned up a few times. The chain combines TRBV27 with TRBJ1-6, with 9 bases aligning to TRBD1. Germline CDR1 and CDR2: MNHEY and SMNVEV (reference sequence). This CDR3 region has 15 residues. Trimming cost V 4 bases and J 8 bases; bases outside gene matches: 6. The CDR3 region is CASSSLDRGYSPLHF. CDR3 coding DNA: TGTGCCAGCAGTTCCTTGGACAGGGGTTATTCACCCCTCCACTTT.

The gene calls are TRBV6-5 and TRBJ2-5; possible D gene TRBD2, 5 bases. CDR3 length equals 12 residues. CDR1 and CDR2 (germline): MNHEY, SVGAGI. V lost 10 bases to trimming and J lost 3 bases, with 12 bases between them. The CDR3 loop is CANPSGKETQYF. DNA of the CDR3: TGTGCCAATCCTTCGGGGAAAGAGACCCAGTACTTC.

The chain carries TRBV5-6 and TRBJ2-5; D is perhaps TRBD1 (6 bases). CDR3 length: 14 amino acids. Deletions cut 3 bases from V and 0 bases from J, with 9 bases between. The V gene's germline CDR1 is SGHDT and CDR2 YYEEEE. Here the CDR3 reads CASSWTEYQETQYF. In DNA form, the CDR3 reads TGTGCCAGCAGCTGGACAGAGTACCAAGAGACCCAGTACTTC.

A few counts support this clone. The chain recombines TRBV6-1 with TRBJ1-5; the D is unclear. Per the germline V gene, CDR1 is MNHNS and CDR2 is SASEGT. The V and J ends lost 6 bases and 0 bases respectively, with 9 bases between them. This CDR3 has 14 amino acids. The CDR3 DNA reads as TGTGCCAGCAGCCTTACTCATAGCAATCAGCCCCAGCATTTT. Its protein is CASSLTHSNQPQHF.

This chain links TRBV19 with TRBJ1-2; D remains unclear. Looked up from germline, CDR1 is LNHDA and CDR2 is SQIVND (reference sequence). This CDR3 has 13 residues. V was shortened by 3 bases and J by 8 bases, with 13 bases between the two germline ends. The CDR3 here is CASSIGGLGGYTF. For the CDR3, the DNA is TGTGCCAGTAGTATTGGCGGGCTCGGGGGCTACACCTTC.